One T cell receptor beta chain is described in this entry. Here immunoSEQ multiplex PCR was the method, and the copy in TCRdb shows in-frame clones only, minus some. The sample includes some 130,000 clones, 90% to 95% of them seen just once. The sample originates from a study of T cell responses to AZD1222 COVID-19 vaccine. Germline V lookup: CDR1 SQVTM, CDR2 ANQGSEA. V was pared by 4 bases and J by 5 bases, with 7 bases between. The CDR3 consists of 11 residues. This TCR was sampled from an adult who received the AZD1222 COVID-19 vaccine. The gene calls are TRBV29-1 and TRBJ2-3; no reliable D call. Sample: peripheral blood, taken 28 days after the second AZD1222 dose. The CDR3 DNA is TGCAGCGTTGCCGCCGGAGATACGCAGTATTTT. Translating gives CSVAAGDTQYF.